This T cell receptor (beta chain) was identified in a study of T-cell reconstitution after alpha-beta-depleted transplantation in children. Unique molecular identifiers were used to barcode this TCRbeta library. TCRdb fed the PCR reads into MiXCR, producing one record per CDR3 protein. The sample consists of almost 400,000 distinct CDR3 sequences, around 20% of them appearing once. Trimming removed 5 bases from V and 10 bases from J, with 12 bases in between. The CDR3 is 11 residues long. CDR1 and CDR2 (germline): DFQATT, SNEGSKA (reference sequence). The TCR was taken from a human donor who donated a stem cell graft to a child with acute myeloid leukemia. Source: PBMCs from the stem cell graft donor, taken from the stem cell graft. V and J are TRBV20-1 and TRBJ2-1; D unclear. CDR3 nucleotides: TGCAGTGCTGTCCTAGGGCGGGAGCAGTTCTTC. Protein product: CSAVLGREQFF.